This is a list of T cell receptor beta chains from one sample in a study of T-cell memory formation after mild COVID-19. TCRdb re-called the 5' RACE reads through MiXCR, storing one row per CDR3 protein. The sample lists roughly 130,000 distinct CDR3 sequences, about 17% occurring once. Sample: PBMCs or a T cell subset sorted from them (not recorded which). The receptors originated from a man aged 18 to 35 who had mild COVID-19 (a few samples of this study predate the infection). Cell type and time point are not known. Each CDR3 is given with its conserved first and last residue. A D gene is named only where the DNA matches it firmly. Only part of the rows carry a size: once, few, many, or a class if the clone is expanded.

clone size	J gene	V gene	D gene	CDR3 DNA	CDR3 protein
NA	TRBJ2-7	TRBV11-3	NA	TGTGCCAGCAGCTTAAGCCGATATGACGAGCAGTACTTC	CASSLSRYDEQYF
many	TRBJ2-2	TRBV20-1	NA	TGCAGTGCTAGAGATCTAGGGGAGGACACCGGGGAGCTGTTTTTT	CSARDLGEDTGELFF
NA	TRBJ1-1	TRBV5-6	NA	TGTGCCAGCAGCACCAATTTAGGGCGGAAGTCTGAAGCTTTCTTT	CASSTNLGRKSEAFF
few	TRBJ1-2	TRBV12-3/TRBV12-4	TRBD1	TGTGCCAGCACCATAAACAGGGGGCGAGTCAACTATGGCTACACCTTC	CASTINRGRVNYGYTF
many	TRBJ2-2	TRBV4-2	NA	TGTGCCAGCAGCCAAGTTCCTAGTAGATTCGCCGGGGAGCTGTTTTTT	CASSQVPSRFAGELFF
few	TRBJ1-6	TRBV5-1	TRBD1	TGCGCCAGCAGCTTGGCCGGGACAGATCCTTCACCCCTCCACTTT	CASSLAGTDPSPLHF
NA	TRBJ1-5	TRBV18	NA	TGTGCCAGCTCACCCTCCAATCAGCCCCAGCATTTT	CASSPSNQPQHF
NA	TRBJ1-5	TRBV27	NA	TGTGCCAGCTCGCTACGGGGAGGGGCAAGCAATCAGCCCCAGCATTTT	CASSLRGGASNQPQHF
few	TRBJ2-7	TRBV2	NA	TGTGCCAGCTCAGATCAGGGAACCTACGAGCAGTACTTC	CASSDQGTYEQYF
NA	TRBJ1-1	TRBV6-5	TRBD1	TGTGCCAGCAGTTACCAAGACAGGGTGGGTGCTTTCTTT	CASSYQDRVGAFF
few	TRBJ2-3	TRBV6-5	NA	TGTGCCAGCAGTACTACGGGACGGACGACAGATACGCAGTATTTT	CASSTTGRTTDTQYF
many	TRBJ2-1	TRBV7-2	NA	TGTGCCAGCAGCTTAAGTTTTAGCGGAAGCTCCTACAATGAGCAGTTCTTC	CASSLSFSGSSYNEQFF
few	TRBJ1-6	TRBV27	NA	TGTGCCAGCAGTCCATCTCTCAGGTCACCCCTCCACTTT	CASSPSLRSPLHF
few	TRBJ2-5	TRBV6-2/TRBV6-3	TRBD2	TGTGCCAGCACCAGTCGAAAGAAGCGGGATGAGACCCAGTACTTC	CASTSRKKRDETQYF
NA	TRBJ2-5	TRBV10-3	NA	TGTGCCATCAGACCCGGGACAAGCGGGGAGACCCAGTACTTC	CAIRPGTSGETQYF
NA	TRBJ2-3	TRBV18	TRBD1	TGTGCCAGCTCACCCCGACAGGGGGCTGTAGATACGCAGTATTTT	CASSPRQGAVDTQYF
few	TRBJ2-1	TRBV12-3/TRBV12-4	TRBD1	TGTGCCAGCAGGGCGGGACAGGGGGCCTACAATGAGCAGTTCTTC	CASRAGQGAYNEQFF
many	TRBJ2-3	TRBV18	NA	TGTGCCAGCTCAAAGGCTAATCAGCGAGCCGGGGATACGCAGTATTTT	CASSKANQRAGDTQYF
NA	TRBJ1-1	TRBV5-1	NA	TGCGCCAGCAGCCGAGCTAAGAACACTGAAGCTTTCTTT	CASSRAKNTEAFF
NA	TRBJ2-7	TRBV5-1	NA	TGCGCCAGCAGCTTCCAGGAGGGGTCCTACGAGCAGTACTTC	CASSFQEGSYEQYF
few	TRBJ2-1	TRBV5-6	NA	TGTGCCAGCAGCCGCAGGGGAGGGAATGAGCAGTTCTTC	CASSRRGGNEQFF
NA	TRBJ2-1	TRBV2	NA	TGTGCCAGCAAGTGGGGCTATGAGCAGTTCTTC	CASKWGYEQFF
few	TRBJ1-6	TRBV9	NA	TGTGCCAGCAGCGTTAGAGGAACCTATAATTCACCCCTCCACTTT	CASSVRGTYNSPLHF
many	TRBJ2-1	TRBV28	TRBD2	TGTGCCAGCCGCCGACTAGCGGCGTACAATGAGCAGTTCTTC	CASRRLAAYNEQFF
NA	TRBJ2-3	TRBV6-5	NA	TGTGCCAGCAGTTACGGACACCCCACAGATACGCAGTATTTT	CASSYGHPTDTQYF
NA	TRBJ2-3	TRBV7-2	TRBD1	TGTGCCAGCAGCTTTCAGACAGGGCCAGATACGCAGTATTTT	CASSFQTGPDTQYF
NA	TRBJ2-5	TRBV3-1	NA	TGTGCCAGCAGCCAATCGGCAGCGGAGACCCAGTACTTC	CASSQSAAETQYF
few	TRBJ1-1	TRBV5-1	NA	TGCGCCAGCAGCTGGAAAACAGGGAATGAAGCTTTCTTT	CASSWKTGNEAFF
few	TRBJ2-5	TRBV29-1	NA	TGCAGCGTTGCTTTCCCAGGGCGGGAGACCCAGTACTTC	CSVAFPGRETQYF
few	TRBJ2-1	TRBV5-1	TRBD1	TGCGCCAGCAGCCAGGACAGGGTGGACAATGAGCAGTTCTTC	CASSQDRVDNEQFF
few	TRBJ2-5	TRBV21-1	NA	TGTGCCAGCAGCAAAGGTGCGGTCCAAGAGACCCAGTACTTC	CASSKGAVQETQYF
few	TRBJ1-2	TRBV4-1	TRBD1	TGCGCCAGCAGCCAAGCGACTACAGGGGGCCCCTATGGCTACACCTTC	CASSQATTGGPYGYTF
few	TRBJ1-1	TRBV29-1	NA	TGCAGCGTTGAAATTTGGGCCACTGAAGCTTTCTTT	CSVEIWATEAFF
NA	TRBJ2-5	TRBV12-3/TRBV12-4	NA	TGTGCCAGCAGTTTAGCGCAGGGGATGAAGAAAGAGACCCAGTACTTC	CASSLAQGMKKETQYF
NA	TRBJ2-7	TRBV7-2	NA	TGTGCCAGCAGCTACGGAAAAACTAGAGAGGGCTACGAGCAGTACTTC	CASSYGKTREGYEQYF
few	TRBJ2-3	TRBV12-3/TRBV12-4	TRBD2	TGTGCCAGCAGTGTAGCGGGGGGAACAGATACGCAGTATTTT	CASSVAGGTDTQYF
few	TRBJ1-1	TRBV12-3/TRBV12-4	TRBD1	TGTGCCAGCAGTGGGGGACAGGGGGAGGGTTGGGGCACTGAAGCTTTCTTT	CASSGGQGEGWGTEAFF
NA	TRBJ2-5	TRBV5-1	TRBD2	TGCGCCAGCAGCCAAACTAGCGGGCAAGAGACCCAGTACTTC	CASSQTSGQETQYF
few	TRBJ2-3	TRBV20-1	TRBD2	TGCAGTGCTACCCCCCGGGGTAGCGGGGAACCAGATACGCAGTATTTT	CSATPRGSGEPDTQYF
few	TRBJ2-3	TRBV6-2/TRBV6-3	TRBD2	TGTGCCAGCAGTTACCTAACTAGCGCTAGCACAGATACGCAGTATTTT	CASSYLTSASTDTQYF
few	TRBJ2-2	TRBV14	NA	TGTGCCAGCAGCCAAGATTACGGGGGTGGGGAGCTGTTTTTT	CASSQDYGGGELFF
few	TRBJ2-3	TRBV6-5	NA	TGTGCCAGCAGTAACCGACTAGGTAGTACGCAGTATTTT	CASSNRLGSTQYF
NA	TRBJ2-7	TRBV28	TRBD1	TGTGCCAGCAGGGGGACAGGGGCCCCCTACGAGCAGTACTTC	CASRGTGAPYEQYF
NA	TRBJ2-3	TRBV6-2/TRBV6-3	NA	TGTGCCAGCAGTTACTCGGGGCAGGGACACACAGATACGCAGTATTTT	CASSYSGQGHTDTQYF
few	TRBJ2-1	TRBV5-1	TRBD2	TGCGCCAGCAGCTTGGGTGGGACTAGCGCTGGCAATGAGCAGTTCTTC	CASSLGGTSAGNEQFF
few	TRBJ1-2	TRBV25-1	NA	TGTGCCAGCAGTGAGGCAGGCGGAGCTAACTATGGCTACACCTTC	CASSEAGGANYGYTF
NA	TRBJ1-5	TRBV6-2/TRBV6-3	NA	TGTGCCAGCAGTTTTCGGGGACGGCAGCCCCAGCATTTT	CASSFRGRQPQHF
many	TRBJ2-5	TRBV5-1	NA	TGCGCCAGCAGCTTGGCCGCGGAAGAGACCCAGTACTTC	CASSLAAEETQYF
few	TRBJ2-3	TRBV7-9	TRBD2	TGTGCCAGCAGCTCCCAGGGACTAGCGGTGGCAGGGGATACGCAGTATTTT	CASSSQGLAVAGDTQYF
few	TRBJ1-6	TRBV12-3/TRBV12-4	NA	TGTGCCAGCTGTAACTTGATCAATTCACCCCTCCACTTT	CASCNLINSPLHF
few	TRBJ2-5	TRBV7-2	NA	TGTGCCAGCAGCTTAGCGCGAGGGCGGGAGACCCAGTACTTC	CASSLARGRETQYF
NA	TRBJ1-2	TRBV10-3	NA	TGTGCCATCAGTGAGGCAGGGCCATTGAATGGCTACACCTTC	CAISEAGPLNGYTF
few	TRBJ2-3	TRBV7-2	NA	TGTGCCAGCAGCTTAGCACCGCACACAGATACGCAGTATTTT	CASSLAPHTDTQYF
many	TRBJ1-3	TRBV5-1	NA	TGCGCCAGCAGCTTGGACAGAAACACCATATATTTT	CASSLDRNTIYF
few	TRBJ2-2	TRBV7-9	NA	TGTGCCAGCAGCTTAGAGGTGTCCGGGGAGCTGTTTTTT	CASSLEVSGELFF